This T cell receptor beta chain is from a study of PD-L1 blockade in urothelial cancer. Germline V lookup: CDR1 SEHNR, CDR2 FQNEAQ (reference sequence). This CDR3 contains 12 residues. V lost 7 bases and J 6 bases, leaving 9 bases between the germline ends. The method was immunoSEQ multiplex PCR; TCRdb's version includes in-frame clones alone and lacks a portion of them. The table includes about 43,000 clones, approximately 89% detected once. This sample comprised PBMCs, obtained around atezolizumab (anti-PD-L1) treatment. The chain combines TRBV7-9 with TRBJ1-4; TRBD1 is a possible D gene (5 bases). This TCR was recovered from a man at least 80 years old with urothelial cancer. Here the CDR3 DNA reads TGTGCCAGCACGGAGACAGATGAAAAACTGTTTTTT. Protein sequence: CASTETDEKLFF.